Presented here are 27 T cell receptor beta chains from one specimen sequenced in a study of blood T cell repertoires in COVID-19. TCRdb's copy holds only in-frame clones and misses some; the assay was immunoSEQ multiplex PCR. This sample yields 250,000 to 300,000 clones, of which about 90% are seen a single time; around 11% belongs to the top ten. Sequenced sample: peripheral blood. The receptors originated from a woman between 25 and 40 years old with COVID-19, enrolled during active disease.

The chain is built from TRBV28 and TRBJ2-1; D uncertain. Germline values: CDR1 MDHEN, CDR2 SYDVKM. V lost 8 bases, J lost 6 bases, and 8 bases lay in between. The CDR3 length is 11 residues. CDR3 in amino acids: CASGDFNEQFF. As DNA, the CDR3 is TGTGCCAGCGGCGACTTCAATGAGCAGTTCTTC. Supplemented by reference TRBV28 and TRBJ2-1, the full variable domain reads DVKVTQSSRYLVKRTGEKVFLECVQDMDHENMFWYRQDPGLGLRLIYFSYDVKMKEKGDIPEGYSVSREKKERFSLILESASTNQTSMYLCASGDFNEQFFGPGTRLTVL.

This chain connects TRBV5-1 to TRBJ2-2; D gene uncertain. CDR3 size: 15 residues. From germline, CDR1 is SGHRS and CDR2 YFSETQ. Between the trimmed V and J ends, which lost 3 bases and 6 bases, there was a span of 15 bases. Here the CDR3 reads CASSSTQTRSGELFF. In DNA form, the CDR3 reads TGCGCCAGCAGCTCCACTCAGACAAGATCCGGGGAGCTGTTTTTT.

V is TRBV7-9 and J is TRBJ2-4; 7 bases map to TRBD2. The CDR3 is 19 residues long. Germline V gives CDR1 SEHNR, CDR2 FQNEAQ (reference sequence). The J segment lost 0 bases and the V segment lost 1 base, leaving 12 bases of the junction unmatched. The CDR3 reads CASSLDRLANRLAKNIQYF. CDR3 bases: TGTGCCAGCAGCTTAGATCGACTAGCAAACCGGCTAGCCAAAAACATTCAGTACTTC.

This clone was counted a single time. The chain links TRBV10-3 to TRBJ1-1, with a weak D call TRBD1 (5 bases). Germline CDR1 ENHRY, CDR2 SYGVKD. V shed 2 bases and J shed 1 base, with 5 bases lying between them. CDR3 length: 13 amino acids. CDR3 bases: TGTGCCATCAGTGAGACAGGGAACACTGAAGCTTTCTTT. It specifies CAISETGNTEAFF.

The V gene is TRBV5-4, the J gene TRBJ2-5, with 7 bases matching TRBD2. Unmatched junction bases numbered 11, after V lost 4 bases and J lost 5 bases. The CDR3 contains 15 residues. Germline V CDR1 and CDR2: SGHNT, YYREEE (reference sequence). The CDR3 nucleotides are TGTGCCAGCAGCAGAGCGGGACCCCCGAGGGAGACCCAGTACTTC. This translates into CASSRAGPPRETQYF.

This clone came up a few times. The gene calls are TRBV2 and TRBJ2-2; TRBD2 matches at 7 bases. The germline gives CDR1 SNHLY, CDR2 FYNNEI. CDR3 length: 15 amino acids. The J segment lost 5 bases and the V segment lost 7 bases, leaving 10 bases of the junction unmatched. In nucleotides, the CDR3 is TGTGCCAGCACCATGGGGGGAGGGAGGACCGGGGAGCTGTTTTTT. It encodes CASTMGGGRTGELFF.

V is TRBV5-1 and J is TRBJ2-3; D remains unclear. The length of the CDR3 is 14 residues. Germline CDR1 SGHRS, CDR2 YFSETQ. V lost 0 bases, J lost 2 bases, and 7 bases lay in between. The CDR3: CASSLDIPTDTQYF. The CDR3 DNA is TGCGCCAGCAGCTTGGACATCCCCACAGATACGCAGTATTTT.

The chain has TRBV30 and TRBJ1-4, with D hard to call. The CDR3 runs to 13 residues. CDR1 GTSNPN and CDR2 SVGIG come from the germline V gene (reference sequence). Deletions cut 0 bases from V and 7 bases from J, with 9 bases between. This CDR3 reads CAWSVSRLEKLFF. In nucleotides, the CDR3 is TGTGCCTGGAGTGTCTCGCGTCTTGAAAAACTGTTTTTT.

The chain has TRBV19 and TRBJ1-4; D remains ambiguous. The CDR3 is made up of 15 amino acids. Per the germline V gene, CDR1 is LNHDA and CDR2 is SQIVND (reference sequence). V lost 6 bases and J 5 bases, leaving 16 bases between the germline ends. The CDR3 bases are TGTGCCAGTAGCCGACTGTCCTCCCGGAATGAAAAACTGTTTTTT. This codes for CASSRLSSRNEKLFF.

As DNA, the CDR3 is TGTGCCAGCAGCCAAGAACTTCTAGCGGGACCCAATGAGCAGTTCTTC. Protein: CASSQELLAGPNEQFF. This sequence joins TRBV3-1 (or the pseudogene TRBV3-2) and TRBJ2-1, with 9 nucleotides matching TRBD2. V lost 0 bases to trimming and J lost 6 bases; unmatched junction nucleotides: 6. CDR3 length: 16 amino acids. The germline V gene encodes CDR1 LGHDT and CDR2 YNNKEL (reference sequence).

About this clone itself: The identical CDR3 is also encoded by other nucleotide sequences in the sample. The chain is built from TRBV7-9 and TRBJ1-3; D is unclear. CDR3 length equals 15 residues. Germline CDR1 reads SEHNR; CDR2 reads FQNEAQ (reference sequence). With 1 base removed from V and 0 bases from J, the gap between germline ends came to 7 bases. The CDR3 sequence: CASSLGGLSGNTIYF. Here the CDR3 DNA reads TGTGCCAGCAGCTTAGGAGGGCTCTCTGGAAACACCATATATTTT.

This sequence joins TRBV28 and TRBJ2-3; 9 bases align to TRBD2. Germline loops: CDR1 MDHEN, CDR2 SYDVKM. V shed 2 bases and J 6 bases; nucleotides not matched to a gene: 12. There are 17 residues in the CDR3. The CDR3 reads CASSLPIGGRASDTQYF. The CDR3 coding sequence is TGTGCCAGCAGTTTACCAATCGGCGGGAGGGCCTCGGATACGCAGTATTTT. The whole variable domain, filled in from reference TRBV28 and TRBJ2-3, reads DVKVTQSSRYLVKRTGEKVFLECVQDMDHENMFWYRQDPGLGLRLIYFSYDVKMKEKGDIPEGYSVSREKKERFSLILESASTNQTSMYLCASSLPIGGRASDTQYFGPGTRLTVL.

This sequence joins TRBV13 and TRBJ2-1, with D tentatively TRBD1 (5 bases). V was clipped by 7 bases and J by 7 bases, with 11 bases between them. The CDR3 has 12 amino acids. Germline V gene sequence: CDR1 PRHDT, CDR2 FYEKMQ (reference sequence). The CDR3: CASTDDSNEQFF. The CDR3 DNA reads TGTGCCAGCACCGACGACAGTAATGAGCAGTTCTTC.

The chain couples TRBV6-2 or TRBV6-3 to TRBJ2-1; D not resolved. Deletions cut 5 bases from V and 4 bases from J, with 9 bases between. Germline V lookup: CDR1 MNHEY, CDR2 SVGEGT. The CDR3 spans 13 residues. CDR3 in DNA: TGTGCCAGCAGTGACCCTAGTTACAATGAGCAGTTCTTC. Residues: CASSDPSYNEQFF.

This clone was observed a single time. The chain employs TRBV5-6 and TRBJ2-7; TRBD1 aligns across 9 bases. The CDR3 runs 13 residues. Germline assignment: CDR1 SGHDT and CDR2 YYEEEE. V gave up 4 bases and J gave up 2 bases; unmatched junction bases: 1. The CDR3 DNA follows: TGTGCCAGCAGCCGGACAGGGGCCTACGAGCAGTACTTC. This translates into CASSRTGAYEQYF. Variable domain in full (rest from reference TRBV5-6 and TRBJ2-7): DAGVTQSPTHLIKTRGQQVTLRCSPKSGHDTVSWYQQALGQGPQFIFQYYEEEERQRGNFPDRFSGHQFPNYSSELNVNALLLGDSALYLCASSRTGAYEQYFGPGTRLTVT.

V usage is TRBV10-1 and J usage is TRBJ2-1, with TRBD2 matching over 9 bases. CDR1 and CDR2 (germline): WNHNN, SYGVQD (reference sequence). There are 17 residues in the CDR3. V lost 7 bases and J lost 0; bases outside the gene matches: 10. This chain's CDR3 is CASTHLAGSSSYNEQFF. The DNA for the CDR3 is TGCGCCAGCACTCACCTAGCGGGGTCAAGCTCCTACAATGAGCAGTTCTTC.

A note on this clone: A read error may account for a junction end that differs from germline. V usage is TRBV10-2 and J usage is TRBJ2-2; D may be TRBD1 (6 bases). The CDR3 has 16 amino acids. The germline V gene encodes CDR1 WSHSY and CDR2 SAAADI. DNA of the CDR3: TGCGCCAGCAGCGAGTTCGGGACACCTGACACCGGGGAGCTGTTTTTT. Protein: CASSEFGTPDTGELFF.

The rearrangement links TRBV6-4 to TRBJ2-2; 8 bases match TRBD2. Germline assignment: CDR1 MRHNA and CDR2 SNTAGT. The length of the CDR3 is 19 residues. Unmatched junction bases numbered 14, after V lost 2 bases and J lost 3 bases. CDR3 residues: CASSDGMGAGGSDTGELFF. The CDR3 region has the DNA TGTGCCAGCAGTGACGGGATGGGGGCGGGAGGTTCGGACACCGGGGAGCTGTTTTTT.

This chain joins TRBV3-1 (or the pseudogene TRBV3-2) and TRBJ2-7; D might be TRBD1 (9 bases). Trimming took 5 bases from V and 10 from J, leaving 21 bases between them. The CDR3 runs 14 residues. Germline V lookup: CDR1 LGHDT, CDR2 YNNKEL (reference sequence). Here the CDR3 DNA reads TGTGCCAGCAGCTCAAGCGGGGGACAGGGAAATCAGTACTTC. Protein: CASSSSGGQGNQYF.

The genes are TRBV4-1 and TRBJ2-3; 7 positions agree with TRBD2. V lost 0 bases, J lost 4 bases, and 7 bases stayed unmatched. CDR3 length: 16 residues. Germline lookup yields CDR1 MGHRA and CDR2 YSYEKL. This chain's CDR3 is CASSQEGLPASDTQYF. In nucleotides, the CDR3 is TGCGCCAGCAGCCAAGAGGGACTACCAGCATCAGATACGCAGTATTTT.

This clone was observed once. J is TRBJ1-6 and V is TRBV5-6, with TRBD1 as a possible D gene (5 bases). The germline V gene encodes CDR1 SGHDT and CDR2 YYEEEE. There are 15 residues in the CDR3. V dropped 4 bases and J dropped 10 bases, with 18 bases sitting between them. This CDR3 reads CASSGFRAYGSPLHF. The CDR3 DNA reads as TGTGCCAGCAGCGGGTTCAGGGCCTACGGGTCACCCCTCCACTTT. Filled out from reference TRBV5-6 and TRBJ1-6, the complete variable domain reads DAGVTQSPTHLIKTRGQQVTLRCSPKSGHDTVSWYQQALGQGPQFIFQYYEEEERQRGNFPDRFSGHQFPNYSSELNVNALLLGDSALYLCASSGFRAYGSPLHFGNGTRLTVT.

The rearrangement uses TRBV19 and TRBJ2-1; D remains ambiguous. Trimming took 4 bases from V and 4 from J, leaving 5 bases between them. Per germline, CDR1 LNHDA and CDR2 SQIVND (reference sequence). The CDR3 is made up of 12 amino acids. CDR3 loop: CASSTTYNEQFF. CDR3 DNA: TGTGCCAGTAGTACGACTTACAATGAGCAGTTCTTC.

V usage is TRBV27 and J usage is TRBJ2-3; 9 nucleotides match TRBD2. Trimming took 5 bases from V and 4 from J; bases not matched to a gene: 7. Looked up from germline, CDR1 is MNHEY and CDR2 is SMNVEV (reference sequence). The CDR3 runs 15 residues. The CDR3 protein is CASSPLAGVPDTQYF. Written as DNA, the CDR3 is TGTGCCAGCAGTCCGTTAGCGGGAGTGCCAGATACGCAGTATTTT.

V usage is TRBV28 and J usage is TRBJ2-6; possible D gene TRBD1, 6 bases. Germline V CDR1 and CDR2: MDHEN, SYDVKM. This CDR3 region has 15 residues. Trimming shortened V by 6 bases and J by 3 bases, and 12 bases separated the two germline ends. The CDR3 DNA sequence: TGTGCCAGCAGACTAGGGGGATTTGGGGCCAACGTCCTGACTTTC. Translation: CASRLGGFGANVLTF.

The genes are TRBV16 and TRBJ1-1, with D unresolved. The germline CDR1 and CDR2 sequences are KGHSY and FQNENV. Trimming pared 0 bases from V and 1 base from J, leaving 6 bases between. CDR3 length equals 14 residues. CDR3 loop: CASSQSWANTEAFF. The CDR3 DNA is TGTGCCAGCAGCCAATCGTGGGCGAACACTGAAGCTTTCTTT.

V gene TRBV30 combines with J gene TRBJ2-7; 8 bases align to TRBD1. The CDR3 runs to 14 residues. Losses at the gene ends were 2 bases for V and 0 bases for J; bases not matched to a gene: 3. CDR1 is GTSNPN and CDR2 is SVGIG in the germline V gene (reference sequence). CDR3 nucleotide sequence: TGTGCCTGGAGTCTACAGGGGGTCTCCTACGAGCAGTACTTC. Protein: CAWSLQGVSYEQYF.

The V gene is TRBV4-2, the J gene TRBJ2-7, with D hard to call. V was clipped by 0 bases and J by 0 bases, with 9 bases between them. In germline, CDR1 is LGHNA, CDR2 YNFKEQ. The CDR3 is 15 residues long. The CDR3: CASSQDPGSSYEQYF. The DNA of the CDR3 is TGTGCCAGCAGCCAAGATCCCGGGTCCTCCTACGAGCAGTACTTC.